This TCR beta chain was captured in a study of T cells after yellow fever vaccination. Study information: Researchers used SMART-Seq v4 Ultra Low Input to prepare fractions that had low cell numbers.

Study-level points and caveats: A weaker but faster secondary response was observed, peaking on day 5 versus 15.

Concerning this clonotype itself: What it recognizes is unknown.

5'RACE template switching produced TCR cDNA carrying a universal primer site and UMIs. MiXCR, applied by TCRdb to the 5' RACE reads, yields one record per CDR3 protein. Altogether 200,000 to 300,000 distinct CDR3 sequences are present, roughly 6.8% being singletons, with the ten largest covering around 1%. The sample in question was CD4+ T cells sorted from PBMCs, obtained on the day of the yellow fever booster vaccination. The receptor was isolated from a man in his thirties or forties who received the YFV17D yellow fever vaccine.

The CDR3 sequence is CSALYPRGSYNEQFF. The DNA for the CDR3 is TGCAGTGCTCTTTACCCTAGGGGTTCCTACAATGAGCAGTTCTTC. V gene TRBV20-1 combines with J gene TRBJ2-1; D might be TRBD1 (5 bases). This CDR3 comprises 15 residues. Germline V gives CDR1 DFQATT, CDR2 SNEGSKA (reference sequence). V was pared by 5 bases and J by 1 base, with 15 bases between.